A single TCR beta chain is shown here with its context. The sample originates from a study of blood T cells in healthy people across ages. V trimming: 1 base; J trimming: 1 base; junction bases outside the gene matches: 1. The CDR3 loop spans 16 amino acids. Germline-derived CDR1 and CDR2 are SGHRS and YFSETQ. The use of a sample-barcoded 5' primer and a J-beta primer mix characterized a second PCR of about 7 to 12 cycles. Using its own MiXCR run on the 5' RACE reads, TCRdb lists one record per CDR3 protein. The table shows about a million distinct CDR3 sequences, with roughly 51% occurring only once.

The sequencing input was blood. This chain joins TRBV5-1 and TRBJ2-5, with TRBD2 matching 13 bases. This TCR derives from a woman in her fifties or sixties in good health. CDR3 bases: TGCGCCAGCAGCTTGAGGACTAGCGGGAGCCAAGAGACCCAGTACTTC. Translation: CASSLRTSGSQETQYF.